The rows below give T cell receptor beta chains drawn from one sample of a study of blood T cell repertoires in COVID-19. The table came from immunoSEQ multiplex PCR; TCRdb's copy has only in-frame clones and leaves some out. Of more than 300,000 clones listed, about 89% were seen once; the top ten hold more than 9%. The sequencing sample was made of peripheral blood. These receptors were taken from a woman aged 25 to 39 with COVID-19, enrolled during active disease. Both conserved end residues are part of each CDR3. Fields, in order: J gene, V gene, D gene, CDR3 protein. The D gene is left open where the match is weak.

J: TRBJ2-4
V: TRBV5-6
D: .
CDR3: CASSLGAAIAKNIQYF

J: TRBJ2-1
V: TRBV10-3
D: .
CDR3: CAISESGGEQFF

J: TRBJ2-1
V: TRBV6-5
D: TRBD2
CDR3: CASSYISGRDYNEQFF

J: TRBJ2-7
V: TRBV11-2
D: TRBD1
CDR3: CASNSRDRGQTYEQYF

J: TRBJ2-2
V: TRBV4-1
D: .
CDR3: CASSSIRTGELFF

J: TRBJ2-3
V: TRBV7-2
D: TRBD1
CDR3: CASSVTGQSTDTQYF

J: TRBJ2-3
V: TRBV5-5
D: TRBD1
CDR3: CASSLELTGGRDTQYF

J: TRBJ2-7
V: TRBV29-1
D: .
CDR3: CSVVRGAMEQYF

J: TRBJ2-2
V: TRBV9
D: TRBD2
CDR3: CASSVALGLAGEAGELFF

J: TRBJ2-7
V: TRBV28
D: TRBD1
CDR3: CASSLYSTGTGFSYEQYF

J: TRBJ2-5
V: TRBV4-3
D: TRBD2
CDR3: CASSHSGSRETQYF

J: TRBJ1-6
V: TRBV5-4
D: .
CDR3: CASSLDYNSPLHF

J: TRBJ2-7
V: TRBV7-6
D: .
CDR3: CASSSPARQSSYEQYF

J: TRBJ2-1
V: TRBV4-2
D: TRBD2
CDR3: CASVPGTSGSGGAYNEQFF

J: TRBJ2-7
V: TRBV7-2
D: TRBD1
CDR3: CASSLGGQGYEQYF

J: TRBJ1-5
V: TRBV30
D: .
CDR3: CAWNRDKGQPQHF

J: TRBJ2-1
V: TRBV5-6
D: TRBD2
CDR3: CASSLAASGRHFYNEQFF

J: TRBJ2-1
V: TRBV14
D: TRBD2
CDR3: CASSQELGASGRRVVSYNEQFF

J: TRBJ2-1
V: TRBV28
D: TRBD2
CDR3: CASSPLLASGSDEQFF

J: TRBJ1-5
V: TRBV6-5
D: TRBD1
CDR3: CASSLQGLEGSQHF

J: TRBJ1-2
V: TRBV10-3
D: TRBD1
CDR3: CAISGGTGAEPIPNYGYTF

J: TRBJ1-6
V: TRBV30
D: .
CDR3: CAWEDVGGNSPLHF

J: TRBJ2-3
V: TRBV5-1
D: .
CDR3: CASSSEEGMLPYF

J: TRBJ2-6
V: TRBV2
D: .
CDR3: CASSRTVSPGRANVLTF

J: TRBJ1-1
V: TRBV14
D: .
CDR3: CASSAVGRVNTEAFF

J: TRBJ1-1
V: TRBV12-5
D: .
CDR3: CASGLRGDTEAFF

J: TRBJ2-3
V: TRBV7-2
D: TRBD2
CDR3: CASRLAGGSTDTQYF

J: TRBJ1-6
V: TRBV13
D: TRBD1
CDR3: CASSDRGLALHF

J: TRBJ2-5
V: TRBV28
D: .
CDR3: CASSLMARGQETQYF

J: TRBJ1-1
V: TRBV3-1/TRBV3-2
D: .
CDR3: CASSHSTGGSKAFF

J: TRBJ2-1
V: TRBV5-1
D: .
CDR3: CASSQLSYNEQFF

J: TRBJ2-7
V: TRBV27
D: .
CDR3: CASSLSRLGEQYF

J: TRBJ1-2
V: TRBV9
D: .
CDR3: CASSGTVRNGYTF

J: TRBJ2-1
V: TRBV11-2
D: .
CDR3: CASSLPGQEQFF

J: TRBJ2-3
V: TRBV6-6
D: .
CDR3: CASSLGGTQYF

J: TRBJ2-3
V: TRBV4-3
D: TRBD2
CDR3: CASSKGLAADTQYF

J: TRBJ1-2
V: TRBV10-3
D: .
CDR3: CAISVPTSDSPLDYTF

J: TRBJ2-5
V: TRBV5-5
D: TRBD1
CDR3: CASSLGTGDRGETQYF

J: TRBJ1-3
V: TRBV9
D: .
CDR3: CASSPSNGNTIYF

J: TRBJ1-2
V: TRBV4-1
D: TRBD1
CDR3: CASSPPQGPEGGYTF

J: TRBJ1-1
V: TRBV6-5
D: .
CDR3: CAKGSGVGDNTEAFF

J: TRBJ1-6
V: TRBV30
D: TRBD1
CDR3: CAWSVSPLHRGINSPLHF

J: TRBJ2-7
V: TRBV5-5
D: TRBD1
CDR3: CASSSRDRGPEQYF

J: TRBJ2-4
V: TRBV9
D: TRBD2
CDR3: CASSPREFAKNIQYF

J: TRBJ2-3
V: TRBV6-5
D: TRBD1
CDR3: CASSYRTGASTDTQYF

J: TRBJ2-7
V: TRBV10-3
D: .
CDR3: CAISESVALAYEQYF

J: TRBJ1-5
V: TRBV2
D: .
CDR3: CASSQERNQPQHF

J: TRBJ2-5
V: TRBV19
D: .
CDR3: CASSTWRKETQYF

J: TRBJ2-1
V: TRBV5-8
D: TRBD2
CDR3: CASSFRLAGVEQFF

J: TRBJ2-3
V: TRBV10-3
D: .
CDR3: CAISESRPAGGIDTQYF

J: TRBJ2-7
V: TRBV4-1
D: TRBD1
CDR3: CASSPRGQGVSYEQYF

J: TRBJ2-7
V: TRBV19
D: .
CDR3: CASSSRGVSYEQYF

J: TRBJ1-1
V: TRBV30
D: .
CDR3: CAWSVLARNTEAFF

J: TRBJ2-2
V: TRBV18
D: TRBD1
CDR3: CASSQGPQTQGPTGELFF